The present entry profiles one T cell receptor (beta chain) with its context. V gave up 4 bases and J gave up 2 bases, with 5 bases separating them. CDR3 size: 13 residues. CDR1 is MNHNS, CDR2 SASEGT, per germline. This record comes from a study of T cells in Graves' hyperthyroidism and ophthalmopathy. RNA transcripts yielded amplified TCR beta CDR3 regions. Carried out on the TCR CDR3, a first-round RT-PCR used the HTBI primer set. TCRdb reprocessed the multiplex PCR reads with MiXCR, giving one entry per CDR3 protein. The sample gives approximately 300,000 distinct CDR3 sequences, 15% to 20% of which show up once; over 50% is in the top ten.

This TCR derives from a woman in her sixties or seventies with Graves' ophthalmopathy. Sequencing input: blood. V gene TRBV6-1 combines with J gene TRBJ1-4, with D perhaps matching TRBD1 (5 bases). CDR3 amino acids: CASSGQTNEKLFF. In DNA, the CDR3 is TGTGCCAGCAGTGGACAGACTAATGAAAAACTGTTTTTT.